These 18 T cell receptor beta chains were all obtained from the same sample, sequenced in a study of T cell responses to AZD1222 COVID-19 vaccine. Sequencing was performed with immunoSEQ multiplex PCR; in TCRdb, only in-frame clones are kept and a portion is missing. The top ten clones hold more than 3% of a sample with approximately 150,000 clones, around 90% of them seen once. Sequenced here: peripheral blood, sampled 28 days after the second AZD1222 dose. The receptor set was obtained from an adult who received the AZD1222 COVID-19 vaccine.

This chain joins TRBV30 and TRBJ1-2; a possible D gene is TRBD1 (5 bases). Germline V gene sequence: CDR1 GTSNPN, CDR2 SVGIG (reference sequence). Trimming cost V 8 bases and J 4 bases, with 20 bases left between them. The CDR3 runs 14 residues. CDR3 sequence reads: CAGNRDSGGYGYTF. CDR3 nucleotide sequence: TGTGCCGGCAATAGGGACTCAGGAGGCTATGGCTACACCTTC. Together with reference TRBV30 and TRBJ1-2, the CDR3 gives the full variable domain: SQTIHQWPATLVQPVGSPLSLECTVEGTSNPNLYWYRQAAGRGLQLLFYSVGIGQISSEVPQNLSASRPQDRQFILSSKKLLLSDSGFYLCAGNRDSGGYGYTFGSGTRLTVV.

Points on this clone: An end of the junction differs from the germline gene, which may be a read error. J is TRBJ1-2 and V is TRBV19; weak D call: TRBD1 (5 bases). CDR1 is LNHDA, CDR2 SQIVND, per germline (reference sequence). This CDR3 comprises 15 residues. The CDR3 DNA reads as TGTGCCAGTCGTATGGATGGGGGTTGGGGATATGGCTACACCTTC. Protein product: CASRMDGGWGYGYTF.

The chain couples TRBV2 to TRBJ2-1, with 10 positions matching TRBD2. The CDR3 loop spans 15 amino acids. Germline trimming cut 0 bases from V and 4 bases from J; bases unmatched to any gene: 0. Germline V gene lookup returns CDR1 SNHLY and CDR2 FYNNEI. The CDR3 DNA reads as TGTGCCAGCAGTGAAGCTAGCGGGAGGTACAATGAGCAGTTCTTC. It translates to CASSEASGRYNEQFF.

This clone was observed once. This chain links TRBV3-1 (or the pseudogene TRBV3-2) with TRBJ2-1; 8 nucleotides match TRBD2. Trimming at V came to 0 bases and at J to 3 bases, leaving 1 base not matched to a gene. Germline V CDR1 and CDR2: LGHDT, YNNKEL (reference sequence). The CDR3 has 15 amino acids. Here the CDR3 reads CASSQELAVYNEQFF. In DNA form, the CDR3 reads TGTGCCAGCAGCCAAGAACTAGCGGTCTACAATGAGCAGTTCTTC.

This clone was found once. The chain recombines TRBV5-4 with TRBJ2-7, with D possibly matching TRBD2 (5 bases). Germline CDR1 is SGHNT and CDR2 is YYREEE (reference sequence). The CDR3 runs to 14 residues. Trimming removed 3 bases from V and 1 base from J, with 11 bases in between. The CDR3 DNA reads TGTGCCAGCAGCTCCCGGACTGCTTCCTACGAGCAGTACTTC. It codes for CASSSRTASYEQYF.

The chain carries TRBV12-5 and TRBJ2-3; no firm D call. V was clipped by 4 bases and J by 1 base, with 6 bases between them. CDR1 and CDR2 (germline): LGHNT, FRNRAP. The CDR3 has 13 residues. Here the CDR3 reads CASGSAGTDTQYF. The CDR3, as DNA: TGTGCTAGTGGTTCAGCAGGCACAGATACGCAGTATTTT.

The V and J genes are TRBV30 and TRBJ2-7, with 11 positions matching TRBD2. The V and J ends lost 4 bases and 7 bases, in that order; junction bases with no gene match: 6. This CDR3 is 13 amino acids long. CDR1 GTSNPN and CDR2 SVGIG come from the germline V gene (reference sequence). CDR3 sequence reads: CAWNLAGGGEQYF. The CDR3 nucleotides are TGTGCCTGGAACCTAGCGGGAGGCGGGGAGCAGTACTTC.

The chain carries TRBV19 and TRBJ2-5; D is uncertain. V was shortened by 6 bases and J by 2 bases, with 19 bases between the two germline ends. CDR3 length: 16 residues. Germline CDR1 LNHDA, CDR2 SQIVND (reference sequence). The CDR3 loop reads CASSNGRWSVQETQYF. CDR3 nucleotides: TGTGCCAGTAGCAACGGCCGATGGTCAGTTCAAGAGACCCAGTACTTC.

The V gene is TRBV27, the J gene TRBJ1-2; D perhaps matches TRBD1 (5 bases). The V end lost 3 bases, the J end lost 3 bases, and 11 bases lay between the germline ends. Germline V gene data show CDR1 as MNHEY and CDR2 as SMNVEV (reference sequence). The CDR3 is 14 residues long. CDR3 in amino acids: CASSFTRGDYGYTF. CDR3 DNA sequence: TGTGCCAGCAGTTTTACGCGGGGGGACTATGGCTACACCTTC.

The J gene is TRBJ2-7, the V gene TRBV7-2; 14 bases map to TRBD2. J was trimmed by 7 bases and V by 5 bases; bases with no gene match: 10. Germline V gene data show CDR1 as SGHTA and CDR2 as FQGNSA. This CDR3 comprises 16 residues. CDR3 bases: TGTGCCAGCAGCGCGACTAGCGGGAGGGGACCGGGGGAGCAGTACTTC. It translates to CASSATSGRGPGEQYF. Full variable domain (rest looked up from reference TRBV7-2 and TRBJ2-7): GAGVSQSPSNKVTEKGKDVELRCDPISGHTALYWYRQSLGQGLEFLIYFQGNSAPDKSGLPSDRFSAERTGGSVSTLTIQRTQQEDSAVYLCASSATSGRGPGEQYFGPGTRLTVT.

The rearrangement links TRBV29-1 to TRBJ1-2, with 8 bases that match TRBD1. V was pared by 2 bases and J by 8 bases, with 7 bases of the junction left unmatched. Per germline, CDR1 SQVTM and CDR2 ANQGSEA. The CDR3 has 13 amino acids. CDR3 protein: CSVEPPGTGGYTF. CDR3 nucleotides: TGCAGCGTTGAACCTCCCGGGACAGGAGGCTACACCTTC.

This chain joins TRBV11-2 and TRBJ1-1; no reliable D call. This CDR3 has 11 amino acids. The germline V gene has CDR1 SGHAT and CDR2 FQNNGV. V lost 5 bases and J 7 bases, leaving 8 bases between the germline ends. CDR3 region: CASSLDLEAFF. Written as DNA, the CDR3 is TGTGCCAGCAGCCTGGACCTTGAAGCTTTCTTT.

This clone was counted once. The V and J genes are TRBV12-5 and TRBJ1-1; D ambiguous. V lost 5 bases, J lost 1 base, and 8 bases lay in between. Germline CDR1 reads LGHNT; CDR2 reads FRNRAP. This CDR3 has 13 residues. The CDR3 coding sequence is TGTGCTAGTGGTCTAAACTCGAACACTGAAGCTTTCTTT. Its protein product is CASGLNSNTEAFF. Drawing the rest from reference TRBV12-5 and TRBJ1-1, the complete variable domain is DARVTQTPRHKVTEMGQEVTMRCQPILGHNTVFWYRQTMMQGLELLAYFRNRAPLDDSGMPKDRFSAEMPDATLATLKIQPSEPRDSAVYFCASGLNSNTEAFFGQGTRLTVV.

The CDR3 DNA reads as TGCAGCGTTGACAGGGTGGTCGGTGGCTACACCTTC. Amino acid sequence: CSVDRVVGGYTF. The J gene is TRBJ1-2, the V gene TRBV29-1, with D maybe TRBD1 (5 bases). The CDR3 has 12 residues. The germline V gene encodes CDR1 SQVTM and CDR2 ANQGSEA. Trimming removed 3 bases from V and 7 bases from J, with 12 bases in between.

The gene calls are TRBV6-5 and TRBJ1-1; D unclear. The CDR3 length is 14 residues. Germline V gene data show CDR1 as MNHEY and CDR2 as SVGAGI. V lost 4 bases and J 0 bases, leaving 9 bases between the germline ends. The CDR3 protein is CASSFRQMNTEAFF. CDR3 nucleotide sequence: TGTGCCAGCAGTTTTCGGCAAATGAACACTGAAGCTTTCTTT.

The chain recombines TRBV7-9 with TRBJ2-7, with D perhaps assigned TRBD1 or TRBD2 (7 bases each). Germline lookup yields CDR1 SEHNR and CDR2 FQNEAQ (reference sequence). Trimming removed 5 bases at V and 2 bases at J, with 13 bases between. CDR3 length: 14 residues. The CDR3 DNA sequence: TGTGCCAGCAGCCACAGCGGGACAGCCTACGAGCAGTACTTC. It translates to CASSHSGTAYEQYF. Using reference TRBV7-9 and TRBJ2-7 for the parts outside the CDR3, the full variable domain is DTGVSQNPRHKITKRGQNVTFRCDPISEHNRLYWYRQTLGQGPEFLTYFQNEAQLEKSRLLSDRFSAERPKGSFSTLEIQRTEQGDSAMYLCASSHSGTAYEQYFGPGTRLTVT.

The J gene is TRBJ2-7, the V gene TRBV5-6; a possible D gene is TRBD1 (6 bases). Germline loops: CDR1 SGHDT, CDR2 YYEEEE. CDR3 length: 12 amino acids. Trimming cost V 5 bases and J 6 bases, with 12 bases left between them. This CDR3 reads CASRDSGVEQYF. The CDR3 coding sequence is TGTGCCAGCAGGGACAGTGGAGTCGAGCAGTACTTC.

CDR3: CSGGNTGELFF. The CDR3 region has the DNA TGCAGTGGAGGGAACACCGGGGAGCTGTTTTTT. The chain uses TRBV20-1 and TRBJ2-2; no clear D. Germline V gene sequence: CDR1 DFQATT, CDR2 SNEGSKA (reference sequence). The V gene lost 7 bases and the J gene lost 1 base, with 4 bases spanning the gap. There are 11 residues in the CDR3.